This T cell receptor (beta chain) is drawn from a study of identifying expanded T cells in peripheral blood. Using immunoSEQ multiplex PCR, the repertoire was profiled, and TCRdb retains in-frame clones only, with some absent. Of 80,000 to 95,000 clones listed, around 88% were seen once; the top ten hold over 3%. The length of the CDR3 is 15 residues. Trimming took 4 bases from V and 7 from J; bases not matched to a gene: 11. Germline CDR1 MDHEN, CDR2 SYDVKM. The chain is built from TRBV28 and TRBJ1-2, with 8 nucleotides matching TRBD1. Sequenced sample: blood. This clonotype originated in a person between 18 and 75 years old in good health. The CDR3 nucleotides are TGTGCCAGCAGTTCCCCTACGACAGGGGCTGGTGGCTACACCTTC. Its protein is CASSSPTTGAGGYTF.